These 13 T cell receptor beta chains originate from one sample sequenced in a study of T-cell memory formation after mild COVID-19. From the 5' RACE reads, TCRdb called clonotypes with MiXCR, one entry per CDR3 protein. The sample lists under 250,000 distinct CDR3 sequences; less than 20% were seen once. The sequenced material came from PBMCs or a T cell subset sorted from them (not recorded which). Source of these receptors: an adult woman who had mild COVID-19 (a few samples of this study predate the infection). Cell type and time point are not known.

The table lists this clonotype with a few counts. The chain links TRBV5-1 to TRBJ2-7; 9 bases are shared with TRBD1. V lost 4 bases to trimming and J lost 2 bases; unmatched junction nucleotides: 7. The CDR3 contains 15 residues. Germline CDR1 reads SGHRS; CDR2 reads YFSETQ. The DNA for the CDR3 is TGCGCCAGCAGCCAGCTAACAGGGGGCGCCTACGAGCAGTACTTC. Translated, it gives CASSQLTGGAYEQYF.

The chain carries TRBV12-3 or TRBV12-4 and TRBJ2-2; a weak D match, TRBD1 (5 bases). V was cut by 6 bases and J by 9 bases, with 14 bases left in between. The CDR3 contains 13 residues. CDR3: CASRLQGGWELFF. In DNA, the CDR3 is TGTGCCAGCAGACTTCAGGGCGGCTGGGAGCTGTTTTTT.

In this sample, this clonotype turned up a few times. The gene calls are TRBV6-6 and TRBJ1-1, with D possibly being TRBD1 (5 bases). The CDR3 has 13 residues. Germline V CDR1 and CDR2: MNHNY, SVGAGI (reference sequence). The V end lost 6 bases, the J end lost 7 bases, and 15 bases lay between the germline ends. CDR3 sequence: CASSSGGGREAFF. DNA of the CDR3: TGTGCCAGCAGCTCTGGGGGGGGACGTGAAGCTTTCTTT.

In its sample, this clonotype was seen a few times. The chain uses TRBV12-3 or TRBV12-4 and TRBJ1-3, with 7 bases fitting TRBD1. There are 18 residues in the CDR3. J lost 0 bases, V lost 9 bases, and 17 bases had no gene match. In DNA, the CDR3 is TGTGCCAGTCGGAGGGGCACCGGGACAGCGAGCTCTGGAAACACCATATATTTT. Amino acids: CASRRGTGTASSGNTIYF.

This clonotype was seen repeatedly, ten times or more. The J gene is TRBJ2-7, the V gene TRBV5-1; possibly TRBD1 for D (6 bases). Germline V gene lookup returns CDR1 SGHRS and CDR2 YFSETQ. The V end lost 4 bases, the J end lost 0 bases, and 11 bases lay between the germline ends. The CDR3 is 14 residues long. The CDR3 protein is CASSLGTISYEQYF. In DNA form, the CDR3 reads TGCGCCAGCAGCCTGGGGACAATCTCCTACGAGCAGTACTTC.

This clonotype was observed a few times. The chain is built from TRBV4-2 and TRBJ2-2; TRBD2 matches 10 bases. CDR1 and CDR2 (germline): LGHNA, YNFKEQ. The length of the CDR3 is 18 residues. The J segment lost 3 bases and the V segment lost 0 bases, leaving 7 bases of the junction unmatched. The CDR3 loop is CASSQDDLAGGYTGELFF. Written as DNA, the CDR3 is TGTGCCAGCAGCCAAGATGATTTAGCGGGGGGTTACACCGGGGAGCTGTTTTTT.

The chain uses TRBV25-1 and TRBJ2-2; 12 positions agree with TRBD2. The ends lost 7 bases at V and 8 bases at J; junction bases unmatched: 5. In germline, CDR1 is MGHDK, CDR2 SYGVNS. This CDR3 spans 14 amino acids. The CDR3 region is CASKTSGSKGELFF. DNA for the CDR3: TGTGCCAGCAAGACTAGCGGGAGTAAGGGGGAGCTGTTTTTT. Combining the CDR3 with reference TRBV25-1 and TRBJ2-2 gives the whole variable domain EADIYQTPRYLVIGTGKKITLECSQTMGHDKMYWYQQDPGMELHLIHYSYGVNSTEKGDLSSESTVSRIRTEHFPLTLESARPSHTSQYLCASKTSGSKGELFFGEGSRLTVL.

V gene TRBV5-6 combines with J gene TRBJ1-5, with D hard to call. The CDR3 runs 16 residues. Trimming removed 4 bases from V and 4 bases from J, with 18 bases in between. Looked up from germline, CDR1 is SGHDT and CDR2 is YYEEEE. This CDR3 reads CASSVGPVSLNQPQHF. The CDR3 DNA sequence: TGTGCCAGCAGCGTTGGTCCCGTCAGTCTAAATCAGCCCCAGCATTTT. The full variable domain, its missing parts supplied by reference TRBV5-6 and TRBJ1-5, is DAGVTQSPTHLIKTRGQQVTLRCSPKSGHDTVSWYQQALGQGPQFIFQYYEEEERQRGNFPDRFSGHQFPNYSSELNVNALLLGDSALYLCASSVGPVSLNQPQHFGDGTRLSIL.

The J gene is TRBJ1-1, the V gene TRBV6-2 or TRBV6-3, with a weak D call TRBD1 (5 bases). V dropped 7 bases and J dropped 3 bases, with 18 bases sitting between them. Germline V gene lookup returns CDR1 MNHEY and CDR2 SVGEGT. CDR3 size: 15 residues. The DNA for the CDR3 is TGTGCCAGCACTCCCCGGCAGGGAGCGTACACTGAAGCTTTCTTT. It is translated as CASTPRQGAYTEAFF.

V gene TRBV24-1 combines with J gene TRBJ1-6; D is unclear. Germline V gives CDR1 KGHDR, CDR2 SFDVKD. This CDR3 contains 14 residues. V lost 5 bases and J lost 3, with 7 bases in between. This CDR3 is CATSAPGYNSPLHF. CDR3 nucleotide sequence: TGTGCCACCAGTGCCCCAGGCTATAATTCACCCCTCCACTTT.

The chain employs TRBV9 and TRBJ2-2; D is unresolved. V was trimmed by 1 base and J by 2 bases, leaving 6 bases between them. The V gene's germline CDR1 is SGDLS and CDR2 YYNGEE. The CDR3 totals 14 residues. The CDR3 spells CASSVTPNTGELFF. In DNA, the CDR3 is TGTGCCAGCAGCGTAACTCCTAACACCGGGGAGCTGTTTTTT.

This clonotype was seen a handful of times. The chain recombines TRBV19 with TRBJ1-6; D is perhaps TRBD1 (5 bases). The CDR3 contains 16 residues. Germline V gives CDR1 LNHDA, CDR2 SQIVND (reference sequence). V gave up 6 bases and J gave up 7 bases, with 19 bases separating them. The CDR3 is CASRALGQGENSPLHF. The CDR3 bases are TGTGCCAGTAGGGCCCTCGGGCAGGGTGAGAATTCACCCCTCCACTTT.

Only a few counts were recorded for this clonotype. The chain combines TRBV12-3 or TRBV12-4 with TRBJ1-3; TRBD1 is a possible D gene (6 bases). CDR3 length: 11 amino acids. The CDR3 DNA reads TGTGCTGGGGGGACACGAAACACCATATATTTT. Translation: CAGGTRNTIYF.